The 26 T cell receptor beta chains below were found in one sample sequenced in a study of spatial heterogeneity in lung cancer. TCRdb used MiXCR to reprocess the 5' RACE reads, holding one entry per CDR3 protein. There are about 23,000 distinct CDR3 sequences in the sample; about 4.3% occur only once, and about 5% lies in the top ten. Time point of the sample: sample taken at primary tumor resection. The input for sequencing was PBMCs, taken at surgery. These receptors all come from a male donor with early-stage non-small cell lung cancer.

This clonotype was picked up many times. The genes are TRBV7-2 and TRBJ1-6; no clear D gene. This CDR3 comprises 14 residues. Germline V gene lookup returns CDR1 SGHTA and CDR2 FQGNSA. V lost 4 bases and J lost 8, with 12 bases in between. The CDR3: CASSSRGVDSPLHF. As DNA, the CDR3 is TGTGCCAGCAGCTCCCGCGGAGTAGATTCACCCCTCCACTTT. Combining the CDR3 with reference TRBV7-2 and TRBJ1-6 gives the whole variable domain GAGVSQSPSNKVTEKGKDVELRCDPISGHTALYWYRQSLGQGLEFLIYFQGNSAPDKSGLPSDRFSAERTGGSVSTLTIQRTQQEDSAVYLCASSSRGVDSPLHFGNGTRLTVT.

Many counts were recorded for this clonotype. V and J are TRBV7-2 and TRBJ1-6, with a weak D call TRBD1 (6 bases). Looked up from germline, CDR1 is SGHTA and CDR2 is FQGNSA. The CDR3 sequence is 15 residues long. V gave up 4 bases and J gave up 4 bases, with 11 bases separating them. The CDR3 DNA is TGTGCCAGCAGCTACGGACAGTCTTATAATTCACCCCTCCACTTT. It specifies CASSYGQSYNSPLHF. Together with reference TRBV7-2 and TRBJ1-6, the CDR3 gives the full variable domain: GAGVSQSPSNKVTEKGKDVELRCDPISGHTALYWYRQSLGQGLEFLIYFQGNSAPDKSGLPSDRFSAERTGGSVSTLTIQRTQQEDSAVYLCASSYGQSYNSPLHFGNGTRLTVT.

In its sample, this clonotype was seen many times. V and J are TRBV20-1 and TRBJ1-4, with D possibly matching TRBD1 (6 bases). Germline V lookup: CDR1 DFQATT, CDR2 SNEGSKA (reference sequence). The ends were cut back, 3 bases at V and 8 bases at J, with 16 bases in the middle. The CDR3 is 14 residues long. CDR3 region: CSARIRDTGEKLFF. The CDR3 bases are TGCAGTGCTAGGATCCGGGACACTGGGGAAAAACTGTTTTTT.

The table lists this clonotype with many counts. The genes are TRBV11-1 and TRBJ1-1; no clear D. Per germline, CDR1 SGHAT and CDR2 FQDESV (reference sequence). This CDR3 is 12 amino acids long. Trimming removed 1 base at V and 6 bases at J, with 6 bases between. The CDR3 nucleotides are TGTGCCAGCAGCTTAGTTGGAGCTGAAGCTTTCTTT. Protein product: CASSLVGAEAFF.

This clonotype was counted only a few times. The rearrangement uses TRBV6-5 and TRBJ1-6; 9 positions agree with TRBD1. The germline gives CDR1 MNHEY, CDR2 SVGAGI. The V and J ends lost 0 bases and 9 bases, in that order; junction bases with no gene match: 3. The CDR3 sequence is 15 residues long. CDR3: CASSYSGQGGSPLHF. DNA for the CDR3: TGTGCCAGCAGTTACTCGGGACAGGGAGGTTCACCCCTCCACTTT.

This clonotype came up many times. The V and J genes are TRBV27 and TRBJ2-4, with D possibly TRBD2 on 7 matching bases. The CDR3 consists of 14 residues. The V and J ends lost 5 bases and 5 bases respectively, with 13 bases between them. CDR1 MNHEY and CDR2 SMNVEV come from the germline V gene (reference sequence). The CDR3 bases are TGTGCCAGCAGTCTAAACGGGGGGCAAAACATTCAGTACTTC. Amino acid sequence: CASSLNGGQNIQYF.

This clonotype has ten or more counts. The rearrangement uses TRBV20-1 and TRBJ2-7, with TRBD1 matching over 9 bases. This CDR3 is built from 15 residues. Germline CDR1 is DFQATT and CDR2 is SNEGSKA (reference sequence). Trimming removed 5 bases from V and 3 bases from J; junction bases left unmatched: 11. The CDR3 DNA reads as TGCAGTGCTGCCCCTTCCGGGACAGGGAACTACGAGCAGTACTTC. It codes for CSAAPSGTGNYEQYF.

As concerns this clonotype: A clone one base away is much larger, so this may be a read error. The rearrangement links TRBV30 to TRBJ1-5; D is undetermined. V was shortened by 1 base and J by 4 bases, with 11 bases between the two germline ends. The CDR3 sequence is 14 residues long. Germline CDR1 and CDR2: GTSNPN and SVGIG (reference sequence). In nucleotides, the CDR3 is TGTGCCTGGAGTGGATCCACATCAAATCAGCCCCAGCATTTT. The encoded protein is CAWSGSTSNQPQHF.

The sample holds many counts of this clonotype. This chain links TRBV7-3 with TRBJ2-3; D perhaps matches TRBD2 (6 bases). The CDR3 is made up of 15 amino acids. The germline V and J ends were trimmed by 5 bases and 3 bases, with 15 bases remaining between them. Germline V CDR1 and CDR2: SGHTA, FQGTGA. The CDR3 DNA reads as TGTGCCAGCAGCCCCCAAGCGGGTAGGACAGATACGCAGTATTTT. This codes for CASSPQAGRTDTQYF. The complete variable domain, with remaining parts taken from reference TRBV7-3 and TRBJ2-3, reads GAGVSQTPSNKVTEKGKYVELRCDPISGHTALYWYRQSLGQGPEFLIYFQGTGAADDSGLPNDRFFAVRPEGSVSTLKIQRTERGDSAVYLCASSPQAGRTDTQYFGPGTRLTVL.

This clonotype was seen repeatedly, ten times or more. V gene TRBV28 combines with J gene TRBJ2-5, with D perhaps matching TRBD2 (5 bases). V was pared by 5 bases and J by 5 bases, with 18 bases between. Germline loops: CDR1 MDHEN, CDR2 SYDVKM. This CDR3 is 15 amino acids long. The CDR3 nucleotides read TGTGCCAGCAGTGGTACTCAACGGGGTGCGGAGACCCAGTACTTC. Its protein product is CASSGTQRGAETQYF.

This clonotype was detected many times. The CDR3 DNA reads as TGTGCCAGCAGCACTAGCCCAGGGTGGCAAGACAATGAGCAGTTCTTC. Its protein is CASSTSPGWQDNEQFF. This rearrangement joins TRBV7-2 to TRBJ2-1; possibly TRBD2 for D (6 bases). Trimming took off 5 bases at V and 5 bases at J, with 19 bases between the two ends. In germline, CDR1 is SGHTA, CDR2 FQGNSA. This CDR3 region has 16 residues.

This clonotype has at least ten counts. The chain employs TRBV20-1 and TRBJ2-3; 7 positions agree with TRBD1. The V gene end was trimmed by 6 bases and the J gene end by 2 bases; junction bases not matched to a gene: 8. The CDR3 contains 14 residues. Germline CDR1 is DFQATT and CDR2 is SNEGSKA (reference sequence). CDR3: CSALGRGPTDTQYF. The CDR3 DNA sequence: TGCAGTGCCCTAGGAAGGGGGCCCACAGATACGCAGTATTTT.

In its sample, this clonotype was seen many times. The CDR3 sequence is CASSPQGAPYEQYF. The DNA for the CDR3 is TGTGCCAGCTCACCACAGGGGGCCCCCTACGAGCAGTACTTC. This chain joins TRBV18 and TRBJ2-7, with 7 positions matching TRBD1. The CDR3 is made up of 14 amino acids. Losses at the gene ends were 1 base for V and 2 bases for J; bases not matched to a gene: 2. Germline V gene data show CDR1 as KGHSH and CDR2 as LQKENI.

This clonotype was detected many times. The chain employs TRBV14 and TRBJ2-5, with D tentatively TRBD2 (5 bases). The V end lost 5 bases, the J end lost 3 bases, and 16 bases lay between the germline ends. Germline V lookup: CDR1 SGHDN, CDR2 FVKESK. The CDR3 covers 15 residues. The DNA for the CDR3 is TGTGCCAGCAGCGGCGTTGGGAGTCTTAAAGAGACCCAGTACTTC. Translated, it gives CASSGVGSLKETQYF.

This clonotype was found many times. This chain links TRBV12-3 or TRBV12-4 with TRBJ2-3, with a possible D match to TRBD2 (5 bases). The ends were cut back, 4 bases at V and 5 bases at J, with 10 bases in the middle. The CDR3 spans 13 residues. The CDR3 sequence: CASSSAGVDTQYF. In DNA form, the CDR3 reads TGTGCCAGCAGTTCCGCCGGGGTAGATACGCAGTATTTT.

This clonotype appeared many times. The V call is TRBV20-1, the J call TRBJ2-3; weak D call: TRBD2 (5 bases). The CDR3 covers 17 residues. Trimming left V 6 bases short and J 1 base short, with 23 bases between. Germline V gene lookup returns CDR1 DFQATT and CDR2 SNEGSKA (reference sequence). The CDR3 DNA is TGCAGTGCAATAACACGGGTCTGGAGCGGACGCACAGATACGCAGTATTTT. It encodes CSAITRVWSGRTDTQYF.

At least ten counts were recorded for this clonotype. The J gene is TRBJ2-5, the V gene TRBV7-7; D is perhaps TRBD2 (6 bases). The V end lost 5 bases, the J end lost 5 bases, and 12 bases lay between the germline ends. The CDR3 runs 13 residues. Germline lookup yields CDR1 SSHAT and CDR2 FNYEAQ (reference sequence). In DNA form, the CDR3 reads TGTGCCAGCAGCCCCGGAGGGAGGGAGACCCAGTACTTC. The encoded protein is CASSPGGRETQYF.

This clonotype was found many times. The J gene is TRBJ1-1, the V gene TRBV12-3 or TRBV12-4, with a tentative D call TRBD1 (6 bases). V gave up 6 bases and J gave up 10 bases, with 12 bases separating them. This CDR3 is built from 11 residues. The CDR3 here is CASRQQGTAFF. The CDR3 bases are TGTGCCAGCAGGCAACAGGGTACAGCTTTCTTT.

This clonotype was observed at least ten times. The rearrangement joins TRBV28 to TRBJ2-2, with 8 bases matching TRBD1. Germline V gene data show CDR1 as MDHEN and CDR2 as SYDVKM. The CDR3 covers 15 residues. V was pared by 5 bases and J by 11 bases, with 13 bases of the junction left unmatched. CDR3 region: CASSTQAGQGRELFF. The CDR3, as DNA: TGTGCCAGCAGTACCCAGGCCGGACAGGGTAGAGAGCTGTTTTTT.

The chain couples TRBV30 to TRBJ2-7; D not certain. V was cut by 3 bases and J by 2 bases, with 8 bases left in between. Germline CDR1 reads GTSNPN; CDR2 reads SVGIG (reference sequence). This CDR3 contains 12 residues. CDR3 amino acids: CAWSLFTYEQYF. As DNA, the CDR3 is TGTGCCTGGAGCCTATTTACCTACGAGCAGTACTTC. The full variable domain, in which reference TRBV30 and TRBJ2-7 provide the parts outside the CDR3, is SQTIHQWPATLVQPVGSPLSLECTVEGTSNPNLYWYRQAAGRGLQLLFYSVGIGQISSEVPQNLSASRPQDRQFILSSKKLLLSDSGFYLCAWSLFTYEQYFGPGTRLTVT.

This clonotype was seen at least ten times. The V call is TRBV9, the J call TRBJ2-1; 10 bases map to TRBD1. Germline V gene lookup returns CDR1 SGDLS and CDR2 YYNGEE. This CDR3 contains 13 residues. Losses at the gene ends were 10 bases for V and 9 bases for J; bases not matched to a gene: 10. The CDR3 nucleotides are TGTGCCGGTTCAAAGGACAGGGGGGGTGAGCAGTTCTTC. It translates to CAGSKDRGGEQFF.

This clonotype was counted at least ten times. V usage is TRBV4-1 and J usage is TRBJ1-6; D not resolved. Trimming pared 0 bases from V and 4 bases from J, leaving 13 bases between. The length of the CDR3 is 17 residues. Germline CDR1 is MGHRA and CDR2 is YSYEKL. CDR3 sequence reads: CASSQDVRHSYNSPLHF. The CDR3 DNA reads TGCGCCAGCAGCCAAGATGTTCGTCACAGTTATAATTCACCCCTCCACTTT.

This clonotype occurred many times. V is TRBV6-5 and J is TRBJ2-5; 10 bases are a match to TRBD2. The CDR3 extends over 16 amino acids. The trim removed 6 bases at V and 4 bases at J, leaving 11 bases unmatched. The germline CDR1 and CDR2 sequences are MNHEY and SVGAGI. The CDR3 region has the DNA TGTGCCAGCAGCTGGGGGGGTGGGACTAGCGTAGAGACCCAGTACTTC. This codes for CASSWGGGTSVETQYF.

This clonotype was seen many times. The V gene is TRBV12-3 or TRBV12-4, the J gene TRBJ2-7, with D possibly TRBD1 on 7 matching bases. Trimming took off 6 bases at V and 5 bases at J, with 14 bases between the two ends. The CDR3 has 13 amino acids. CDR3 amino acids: CASRPQGGDEQYF. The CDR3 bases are TGTGCCAGCAGGCCTCAGGGGGGCGACGAGCAGTACTTC.

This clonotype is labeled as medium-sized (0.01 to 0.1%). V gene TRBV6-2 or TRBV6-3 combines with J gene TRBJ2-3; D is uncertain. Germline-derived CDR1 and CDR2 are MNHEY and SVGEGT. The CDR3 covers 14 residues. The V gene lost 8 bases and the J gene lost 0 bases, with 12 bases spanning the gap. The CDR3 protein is CASDVGLSTDTQYF. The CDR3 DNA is TGTGCCAGCGATGTAGGGCTGAGCACAGATACGCAGTATTTT.

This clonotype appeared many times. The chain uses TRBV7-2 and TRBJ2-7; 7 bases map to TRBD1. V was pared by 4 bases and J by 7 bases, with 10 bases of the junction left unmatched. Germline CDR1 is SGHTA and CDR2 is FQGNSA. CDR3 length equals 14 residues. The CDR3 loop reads CASSSNRGSREQYF. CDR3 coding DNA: TGTGCCAGCAGCTCAAACAGGGGATCGAGGGAGCAGTACTTC.